Below are 3 T cell receptor beta chains sequenced from a single sample in a study of T cell responses to AZD1222 COVID-19 vaccine (dated by TCRdb to the early 2020s). Libraries were constructed by the immunoSEQ multiplex PCR assay. TCRdb holds this immuneACCESS table with in-frame rearrangements only. Some clones are missing; in checked studies, unresolved V genes explain under half, and the rest has no known cause. Counted in this sample were approximately 110,000 clones; 86% of them appeared once. The ten most abundant clones make up 7% to 8% of the sample. Sample time point, as interpreted from the label and publication: baseline before first vaccination. The sequences come from peripheral blood, collected on day 0 of AZD1222 vaccination. The receptors stem from an adult in good health.

The V call is TRBV28, the J call TRBJ1-4; 8 nucleotides agree with TRBD1. This CDR3 has 16 residues. Unmatched junction bases numbered 8, after V lost 2 bases and J lost 6 bases. Germline V CDR1 and CDR2: MDHEN, SYDVKM. The CDR3 loop reads CASSLADRGRDEKLFF. The CDR3 region has the DNA TGTGCCAGCAGTTTAGCCGACAGGGGCCGAGATGAAAAACTGTTTTTT. The entire variable domain, with the rest obtained from reference TRBV28 and TRBJ1-4, is as follows: DVKVTQSSRYLVKRTGEKVFLECVQDMDHENMFWYRQDPGLGLRLIYFSYDVKMKEKGDIPEGYSVSREKKERFSLILESASTNQTSMYLCASSLADRGRDEKLFFGSGTQLSVL.

This clone was observed a handful of times. This CDR3 reads CSPAGNGYTF. Written as DNA, the CDR3 is TGCAGCCCTGCCGGGAATGGCTACACCTTC. The chain recombines TRBV20-1 with TRBJ1-2; D is undetermined. Per germline, CDR1 DFQATT and CDR2 SNEGSKA (reference sequence). This CDR3 spans 10 amino acids.

CDR3 coding DNA: TGTGCCAGCAGCCTGGACAGGGGGCGATACGAGCAGTACTTC. Translation: CASSLDRGRYEQYF. The chain uses TRBV7-2 and TRBJ2-7, with 11 positions matching TRBD1. The CDR3 sequence is 14 residues long. J lost 4 bases, V lost 5 bases, and 4 bases had no gene match. Looked up from germline, CDR1 is SGHTA and CDR2 is FQGNSA.